This is a list of T cell receptor beta chains from one sample in a study of cytomegalovirus exposure and HLA in healthy donors. Assay used: immunoSEQ multiplex PCR; TCRdb lists only in-frame clones, some missing. The sample lists about 66,000 clones, 90% to 97% occurring once. Material for sequencing was PBMCs. The receptor set was obtained from a man between 18 and 29 years old in good health and CMV-seronegative. Each CDR3 is given with its conserved first and last residue. The D gene is left open where the match is weak. The size field is filled for only some rows; it gives once, few, many or a size class.

TRBJ2-1,.,TRBV5-4,TRBD2,TGTGCCAGCAGCTTGGCGTCTAGCGGGAGGGCCGGTGAGCAGTTCTTC,CASSLASSGRAGEQFF
TRBJ2-5,.,TRBV7-9,.,TGTGCCAGCAGCCAGCCACTGGGGGAGGCGGAGACCCAGTACTTC,CASSQPLGEAETQYF
TRBJ2-5,.,TRBV5-1,.,TGCGCCAGCAGCTTACAGGGCCGAGAGACCCAGTACTTC,CASSLQGRETQYF
TRBJ2-5,.,TRBV15,TRBD2,TGTGCCACCAGCAGAGTTGGAGCGGGGTACCAAGAGACCCAGTACTTC,CATSRVGAGYQETQYF
TRBJ2-7,.,TRBV10-3,.,TGTGCCATCAGTGAGTCCCAGGGCCCCCACGAGCAGTACTTC,CAISESQGPHEQYF
TRBJ1-2,.,TRBV7-9,.,TGTGCCAGCAGCTTAGAGGGGCTTGGGTATGGCTACACCTTC,CASSLEGLGYGYTF
TRBJ2-7,once,TRBV5-1,TRBD1,TGCGCCAGCAGCGCAGGCGGGACAGGGGATGCCTACGAGCAGTACTTC,CASSAGGTGDAYEQYF
TRBJ2-1,.,TRBV28,TRBD1,TGTGCCAGCAGTGAAACGGGACAGCTATACAATGAGCAGTTCTTC,CASSETGQLYNEQFF
TRBJ1-5,.,TRBV19,.,TGTGCCAGTAGCACCGTCAGGAATCAGCCCCAGCATTTT,CASSTVRNQPQHF
TRBJ2-1,.,TRBV30,TRBD2,TGTGCCTGGAGTGGCGGGACTAGCGGGAGAGATGAGCAGTTCTTC,CAWSGGTSGRDEQFF
TRBJ2-3,.,TRBV29-1,.,TGCAGCGTTGGGAGGGTCACAGATACGCAGTATTTT,CSVGRVTDTQYF
TRBJ2-7,once,TRBV18,TRBD2,TGTGCCAGCTCACCAGCTGGACTAGCGGGAGACCCCGAGCAGTACTTC,CASSPAGLAGDPEQYF
TRBJ1-1,.,TRBV15,.,TGTGCCACCAGCATCGCGCGGAACACTGAAGCTTTCTTT,CATSIARNTEAFF
TRBJ2-7,.,TRBV7-2,.,TGTGCCAGCAGGAAGGAGGGGCTTTACGAGCAGTACTTC,CASRKEGLYEQYF
TRBJ1-1,.,TRBV19,TRBD1,TGTGCCAGTATTCCCGGGACAGGGACTATGAACACTGAAGCTTTCTTT,CASIPGTGTMNTEAFF
TRBJ1-2,.,TRBV6-5,TRBD1,TGTGCCAGCAGCACCACCCGGGACAGCTATGGCTACACCTTC,CASSTTRDSYGYTF
TRBJ2-7,.,TRBV6-5,.,TGTGCCAGCATGAAGCGGGCGGACGGCGACGAGCAGTACTTC,CASMKRADGDEQYF
TRBJ2-7,.,TRBV6-1,.,TGTGCCAGCACGGGAATCTACGAGCAGTACTTC,CASTGIYEQYF
TRBJ2-5,.,TRBV25-1,.,TGTGCCAGCAGTGTAACTGAGACCCAGTACTTC,CASSVTETQYF
TRBJ2-3,.,TRBV7-6,TRBD2,TGTGCCAGCAGCTTTGGGCCTAGCGGGAGAACCGATACGCAGTATTTT,CASSFGPSGRTDTQYF
TRBJ2-7,.,TRBV23-1,.,TGCGCCAGCAGTCAAGCCGGCAGGGGGGTCGACGAGCAGTACTTC,CASSQAGRGVDEQYF
TRBJ2-3,once,TRBV9,.,TGTGCCAGCAGCGTAGAAGGCGGGAGCACAGATACGCAGTATTTT,CASSVEGGSTDTQYF
TRBJ2-1,.,TRBV15,TRBD2,TGTGCCACCAGCAGGTCAAGACTAGCGGGGGACAATGAGCAGTTCTTC,CATSRSRLAGDNEQFF
TRBJ2-1,.,TRBV6-1,.,TGTGCCAGTTCAATCGGGAGTTGGAATGAGCAGTTCTTC,CASSIGSWNEQFF
TRBJ1-3,few,TRBV30,TRBD1,TGTGCCTGGAAAACACAGGGGACTGGAAACACCATATATTTT,CAWKTQGTGNTIYF
TRBJ2-3,.,TRBV13,.,TGTGCCAGCAGCCAAGGGGGTTCTAGCACAGATACGCAGTATTTT,CASSQGGSSTDTQYF
TRBJ2-1,once,TRBV7-2,.,TGTGCCAGCAGCTTAACGGGAGACCACAATGAGCAGTTCTTC,CASSLTGDHNEQFF
TRBJ2-3,.,TRBV12-5,TRBD1,TGTGCTAGTGGCCAGGGACAGAACACAGATACGCAGTATTTT,CASGQGQNTDTQYF
TRBJ2-4,.,TRBV28,.,TGTGCCAGCAGTTTTTTAGGGGAAAAAAACATTCAGTACTTC,CASSFLGEKNIQYF
TRBJ1-4,.,TRBV5-4,TRBD1,TGTGCCAGCAGCTTTTATTACAGGGGAAATGAAAAACTGTTTTTT,CASSFYYRGNEKLFF
TRBJ2-7,.,TRBV7-9,TRBD1,TGTGCCAGTAGACAGGGGAAATCCTACGAGCAGTACTTC,CASRQGKSYEQYF
TRBJ1-2,.,TRBV7-5,.,TGTGCCAGAAGCTTGGGACAAGTTGGTGGCTACACCTTC,CARSLGQVGGYTF
TRBJ2-5,.,TRBV9,TRBD1,TGTGCCAGCAGCGGACGGACAGGGGAAGCAGAGACCCAGTACTTC,CASSGRTGEAETQYF
TRBJ2-5,once,TRBV7-2,TRBD2,TGTGCCAGCAGCTCCGGACTAGCGGGAGGAGAGACCCAGTACTTC,CASSSGLAGGETQYF
TRBJ1-2,.,TRBV19,TRBD1,TGTGCCACCCAAGTACAGGGGTATGGCTACACCTTC,CATQVQGYGYTF
TRBJ2-3,.,TRBV5-1,TRBD1,TGCGCCAGCAGCTTCGGACAGGGGGGTACAGATACGCAGTATTTT,CASSFGQGGTDTQYF
TRBJ1-1,once,TRBV19,.,TGTGCCAGTAGCACGCTTGCGGGGCACACTGAAGCTTTCTTT,CASSTLAGHTEAFF
TRBJ2-2,.,TRBV7-2,TRBD2,TGTGCCAGCAGCTTAGAGGAAGCGGGAGTCAACGGGGAGCTGTTTTTT,CASSLEEAGVNGELFF
TRBJ2-7,.,TRBV5-1,TRBD1,TGCGCCAGCAGCACCGGACAGGGGGACGAGCAGTACTTC,CASSTGQGDEQYF
TRBJ2-7,once,TRBV28,TRBD1,TGTGCCAGCAGTACCATTCGGACAGGGGGAGCCTACGAGCAGTACTTC,CASSTIRTGGAYEQYF
TRBJ2-5,.,TRBV5-1,.,TGCGCCAGCAGCTTGGCCCCACAAGAGACCCAGTACTTC,CASSLAPQETQYF
TRBJ2-1,.,TRBV5-5,.,TGTGCCAGCAGCTTGGCAACGGGGAACAATGAGCAGTTCTTC,CASSLATGNNEQFF
TRBJ2-1,.,TRBV7-9,.,TGTGCCAGCAGCTTAGAAGGTAAATGGAACGAGGCCTACAATGAGCAGTTCTTC,CASSLEGKWNEAYNEQFF
TRBJ2-1,.,TRBV7-2,.,TGTGCCAGCAGCTTAAACCAGGGCTACAATGAGCAGTTCTTC,CASSLNQGYNEQFF
TRBJ2-5,.,TRBV5-1,TRBD2,TGCGCCAGCAGCTTGGGTGCTCGAGCGGGGCGGGAGACCCAGTACTTC,CASSLGARAGRETQYF
TRBJ2-5,.,TRBV5-1,TRBD2,TGCGCCAGCAGCTTGGGGACTAGCGGGAGGCCCCAAGAGACCCAGTACTTC,CASSLGTSGRPQETQYF
TRBJ2-2,.,TRBV7-9,.,TGTGCCGGGCGACTAAACACCGGGGAGCTGTTTTTT,CAGRLNTGELFF
TRBJ1-3,.,TRBV19,.,TGTGCCAGTACCCTAGGGACTTCTCCTGGAAACACCATATATTTT,CASTLGTSPGNTIYF
TRBJ1-1,.,TRBV5-4,.,TGTGCCAGCAGCGACTTAACAGGGTTGGATGAAGCTTTCTTT,CASSDLTGLDEAFF
TRBJ2-5,.,TRBV23-1,.,TGCGCCAGCAGTCAATCAAGGGCCGGGCAGACGGACTCGGGGACCCAGTACTTC,CASSQSRAGQTDSGTQYF
TRBJ2-7,.,TRBV4-2,TRBD2,TGTGCCAGCAGCCAACTCCCGGGGGGATCCAACGAGCAGTACTTC,CASSQLPGGSNEQYF
TRBJ2-1,once,TRBV28,.,TGTGCCAGCAGAGTTTTCGGGAATGAGCAGTTCTTC,CASRVFGNEQFF
TRBJ1-4,.,TRBV2,.,TGTGCCAGCAGTGAAAGGGGCAGAAATGAAAAACTGTTTTTT,CASSERGRNEKLFF
TRBJ2-3,.,TRBV18,.,TGTGCCAGCTCACCACGTCAGAGCACAGATACGCAGTATTTT,CASSPRQSTDTQYF